A selection of T cell receptor beta chains follows, all from one sample in a study of CD8+CD57+ T cells in acquired aplastic anemia. TCRdb re-called the reads with MiXCR, one entry per CDR3 protein. Of 150,000 to 200,000 distinct CDR3 sequences listed, approximately 40% were seen once; the top ten hold under 1.2%. What was sequenced was sorted CD4+, CD8+, or CD8+CD57+ T cells (not recorded which) from PBMCs. The receptors here all came from a human donor in good health. CDR3s include the opening cysteine and the closing phenylalanine or tryptophan. Each record gives: V gene, clone size, D gene, J gene, CDR3 protein, CDR3 DNA. A D gene is named only where the DNA matches it firmly. Size is stated for part of the rows, as once, few or many counts, or as a class when the clone is expanded.

V gene: TRBV10-3
clone size: -
D gene: -
J gene: TRBJ1-5
CDR3 protein: CAINSAGQPQHF
CDR3 DNA: TGTGCCATCAATTCCGCAGGGCAGCCCCAGCATTTT

V gene: TRBV28
clone size: -
D gene: TRBD2
J gene: TRBJ2-7
CDR3 protein: CASSLGGAGGTYEQYF
CDR3 DNA: TGTGCCAGCAGTTTAGGGGGTGCGGGAGGCACCTACGAGCAGTACTTC

V gene: TRBV20-1
clone size: many
D gene: -
J gene: TRBJ1-2
CDR3 protein: CSAQSGVGYTF
CDR3 DNA: TGCAGTGCTCAATCCGGGGTAGGCTACACCTTC

V gene: TRBV19
clone size: many
D gene: -
J gene: TRBJ1-5
CDR3 protein: CASSITERSNQPQHF
CDR3 DNA: TGTGCCAGTAGTATAACGGAGCGTAGCAATCAGCCCCAGCATTTT

V gene: TRBV19
clone size: -
D gene: -
J gene: TRBJ1-1
CDR3 protein: CASYGTEAFF
CDR3 DNA: TGTGCCAGTTATGGGACTGAAGCTTTCTTT

V gene: TRBV10-3
clone size: -
D gene: -
J gene: TRBJ2-3
CDR3 protein: CAIGLDGNTDTQYF
CDR3 DNA: TGTGCCATTGGACTGGATGGGAACACAGATACGCAGTATTTT

V gene: TRBV10-1
clone size: -
D gene: -
J gene: TRBJ1-2
CDR3 protein: CASSEWTNYGYTF
CDR3 DNA: TGCGCCAGCAGTGAGTGGACTAACTATGGCTACACCTTC

V gene: TRBV12-3/TRBV12-4
clone size: many
D gene: -
J gene: TRBJ1-2
CDR3 protein: CASIRGGYGYTF
CDR3 DNA: TGTGCCAGCATACGGGGTGGATATGGCTACACCTTC

V gene: TRBV15
clone size: many
D gene: -
J gene: TRBJ2-5
CDR3 protein: CATSRDRGLGETQYF
CDR3 DNA: TGTGCCACCAGCAGAGACAGGGGCCTCGGAGAGACCCAGTACTTC

V gene: TRBV24-1
clone size: few
D gene: TRBD1
J gene: TRBJ2-3
CDR3 protein: CATSDPGTGGKYTQYF
CDR3 DNA: TGTGCCACCAGTGACCCCGGGACAGGGGGCAAGTATACGCAGTATTTT

V gene: TRBV7-9
clone size: -
D gene: TRBD1
J gene: TRBJ2-7
CDR3 protein: CASTTTGKGDEQYF
CDR3 DNA: TGTGCCAGCACCACGACAGGGAAAGGTGACGAGCAGTACTTC

V gene: TRBV3-1
clone size: once
D gene: -
J gene: TRBJ2-1
CDR3 protein: CASTRGWGAFNEQFF
CDR3 DNA: TGTGCCAGCACCCGGGGGTGGGGGGCCTTCAATGAGCAGTTCTTC

V gene: TRBV20-1
clone size: -
D gene: -
J gene: TRBJ1-1
CDR3 protein: CSARNAQGLPEAFF
CDR3 DNA: TGCAGTGCTAGAAACGCACAGGGTTTGCCTGAAGCTTTCTTT

V gene: TRBV2
clone size: -
D gene: -
J gene: TRBJ1-3
CDR3 protein: CASSTEYSGNTIYF
CDR3 DNA: TGTGCCAGCAGCACAGAGTACTCTGGAAACACCATATATTTT

V gene: TRBV29-1
clone size: -
D gene: TRBD1
J gene: TRBJ2-5
CDR3 protein: CSVSGTDQETQYF
CDR3 DNA: TGCAGCGTTTCCGGGACAGACCAAGAGACCCAGTACTTC

V gene: TRBV11-1
clone size: -
D gene: -
J gene: TRBJ2-7
CDR3 protein: CASSPGQSRGSYEQYF
CDR3 DNA: TGCGCCAGCAGCCCCGGCCAAAGCAGGGGTTCCTACGAGCAGTACTTC

V gene: TRBV7-9
clone size: -
D gene: TRBD1
J gene: TRBJ1-1
CDR3 protein: CASSFDRGHGTEAFF
CDR3 DNA: TGTGCCAGCAGCTTCGACAGGGGGCATGGCACTGAAGCTTTCTTT

V gene: TRBV19
clone size: many
D gene: -
J gene: TRBJ2-3
CDR3 protein: CASSIFPSTPTDTQYF
CDR3 DNA: TGTGCCAGTAGTATCTTCCCTTCCACACCTACAGATACGCAGTATTTT

V gene: TRBV11-2
clone size: -
D gene: TRBD1
J gene: TRBJ2-6
CDR3 protein: CASSAGTGASGANVLTF
CDR3 DNA: TGTGCCAGCAGCGCCGGGACAGGGGCGTCTGGGGCCAACGTCCTGACTTTC

V gene: TRBV19
clone size: -
D gene: -
J gene: TRBJ1-1
CDR3 protein: CASSSWGWTEAFF
CDR3 DNA: TGTGCCAGTAGTAGCTGGGGGTGGACTGAAGCTTTCTTT

V gene: TRBV24-1
clone size: -
D gene: -
J gene: TRBJ2-2
CDR3 protein: CATSVSAGPGAGELFF
CDR3 DNA: TGTGCCACCAGTGTGTCGGCGGGACCGGGGGCGGGGGAGCTGTTTTTT

V gene: TRBV19
clone size: -
D gene: -
J gene: TRBJ1-2
CDR3 protein: CASRVYRETNYGYTF
CDR3 DNA: TGTGCCAGTAGGGTATACCGTGAAACTAACTATGGCTACACCTTC

V gene: TRBV5-4
clone size: -
D gene: TRBD2
J gene: TRBJ2-5
CDR3 protein: CASSLGLAGGRGETQHF
CDR3 DNA: TGTGCCAGCAGCTTGGGTTTAGCGGGGGGTCGGGGAGAGACCCAGCACTTC

V gene: TRBV25-1
clone size: few
D gene: TRBD2
J gene: TRBJ2-7
CDR3 protein: CASSEVGTSGYEQYF
CDR3 DNA: TGTGCCAGCAGTGAAGTGGGGACTAGCGGCTACGAGCAGTACTTC

V gene: TRBV20-1
clone size: -
D gene: -
J gene: TRBJ2-7
CDR3 protein: CSARPNQLLSYEQYF
CDR3 DNA: TGCAGTGCTAGGCCTAACCAACTTCTATCCTACGAGCAGTACTTC

V gene: TRBV7-6
clone size: -
D gene: -
J gene: TRBJ1-1
CDR3 protein: CASSLEVVNTEAFF
CDR3 DNA: TGTGCCAGCAGCTTAGAGGTGGTGAACACTGAAGCTTTCTTT